The 27 T cell receptor beta chains in this list originate from one sample, sequenced in a study of tumor-infiltrating lymphocytes in primary liver carcinoma. The researchers produced TCR beta cDNA from about 510 ng total RNA with a constant-region primer. ARM-PCR, slightly modified, supplied the TCR beta libraries through three nested multiplex PCR rounds. It was with TRBV1-TRBV30 forward primers and a C-beta reverse primer that the first two PCR rounds were run, at approximately 10 cycles each. TCRdb re-derived calls from the multiplex PCR reads in MiXCR, one entry per CDR3 protein. The sample has around 40,000 distinct CDR3 sequences, about three quarters seen once. Co-extraction of RNA and DNA was performed on about 18-33 mg of unsorted bulk tissue. Input material: liver tumor tissue from sampling region 2. Subset of the sample: tumor region T2, inferior pole. These receptors were obtained from a man aged 35-49 years with primary liver carcinoma and hepatitis B virus infection.

Worth noting for this clonotype: Germline and junction disagree at one end, which may indicate a read error. The gene calls are TRBV14 and TRBJ2-1; TRBD2 aligns across 8 bases. The germline gives CDR1 SGHDN, CDR2 FVKESK. CDR3 length equals 16 residues. CDR3 protein: CANSTVAGWVNNEQLF. In nucleotides, the CDR3 is TGTGCCAACAGTACCGTAGCGGGATGGGTAAACAATGAGCAGCTCTTC.

This clonotype was observed at least ten times. The chain carries TRBV6-1 and TRBJ2-1; TRBD1 matches at 9 bases. Germline V gene sequence: CDR1 MNHNS, CDR2 SASEGT. There are 17 residues in the CDR3. V was clipped by 7 bases and J by 2 bases; unmatched bases: 12. The CDR3 sequence: CASTGVGTGYPYNEQFF. For the CDR3, the DNA is TGTGCCAGCACAGGAGTAGGGACAGGGTATCCCTACAATGAGCAGTTCTTC.

The rearrangement links TRBV29-1 to TRBJ1-1; no firm D call. Germline V gives CDR1 SQVTM, CDR2 ANQGSEA. Trimming took 8 bases from V and 13 from J, leaving 23 bases between them. The CDR3 extends over 12 amino acids. DNA for the CDR3: TGCAGCATTGGGAGAGGTCTCGTTGGAGTTTTCTTT. Protein product: CSIGRGLVGVFF.

The chain couples TRBV28 to TRBJ2-7; 7 nucleotides line up with TRBD1. The germline gives CDR1 MDHEN, CDR2 SYDVKM. This CDR3 is 15 amino acids long. V trimming: 9 bases; J trimming: 0 bases; junction bases outside the gene matches: 11. The CDR3 nucleotides are TGTGCCAGTAACTTCGGGACAGATGTCTCCTACGAGCAGTACTTC. Translation gives CASNFGTDVSYEQYF.

As concerns this clonotype: Its ends do not fully match the called genes, so a read error is possible. This chain joins TRBV14 and TRBJ2-1; TRBD1 matches 9 bases. This CDR3 is 16 amino acids long. Germline V CDR1 and CDR2: SGHDN, FVKESK. The CDR3 region is CVSSPDRGQFYSEQFF. The CDR3 DNA sequence: TGTGTCAGCAGCCCGGACAGGGGTCAGTTTTACAGTGAGCAGTTCTTC.

This chain links TRBV11-2 with TRBJ2-6; D is undetermined. Germline V gene lookup returns CDR1 SGHAT and CDR2 FQNNGV. There are 15 residues in the CDR3. For the CDR3, the DNA is TGTACCACCCAGTGGCCGCGCTCCGGGGCCAACGTCCTGACTTTC. Protein: CTTQWPRSGANVLTF.

This clonotype was observed a single time. The chain couples TRBV20-1 to TRBJ2-5, with a weak D call TRBD1 (6 bases). The CDR3 is made up of 13 amino acids. The V and J ends lost 6 bases and 6 bases respectively, with 17 bases between them. Germline CDR1 DFQATT, CDR2 SNEGSKA (reference sequence). This CDR3 reads CSALVRDTQTQYF. In DNA, the CDR3 is TGCAGTGCGCTGGTCCGGGACACCCAGACCCAGTACTTC.

This clonotype is classed as medium-sized. The J gene is TRBJ2-7, the V gene TRBV28, with D unresolved. V was pared by 5 bases and J by 11 bases, with 22 bases between. Germline V gene lookup returns CDR1 MDHEN and CDR2 SYDVKM. CDR3 length: 14 residues. CDR3 sequence: CASSPLADQRVEYF. The CDR3 bases are TGTGCCAGCAGTCCCCTGGCGGACCAGAGAGTCGAGTACTTC.

As to this clonotype: Since a much larger clone is just one base distant, this may be a read error. The chain joins TRBV28 to TRBJ2-7; perhaps TRBD1 as D (6 bases). Looked up from germline, CDR1 is MDHEN and CDR2 is SYDVKM. The CDR3 totals 13 residues. As DNA, the CDR3 is TGTGCCTGCAGGGGAGCCGGATCCTACGAGCAGTACTTC. Residues: CACRGAGSYEQYF.

Comment on this clonotype: This likely comes from a read error, as the CDR3 has no conserved phenylalanine or tryptophan at its end. This rearrangement joins TRBV14 to TRBJ2-6; D gene unclear. In germline, CDR1 is SGHDN, CDR2 FVKESK. This CDR3 has 20 residues. Trimming cost V 2 bases and J 0 bases, with 20 bases left between them. CDR3 region: CASSQNTVSTLSSGANVLTL. CDR3 coding DNA: TGTGCCAGCAGCCAAAATACGGTATCGACTCTTAGCTCTGGGGCCAACGTCCTGACTCTC.

To note about this clonotype: Mismatch with germline at one junction end may stem from a read error. This rearrangement joins TRBV7-9 to TRBJ2-1, with D tentatively TRBD2 (6 bases). This CDR3 region has 13 residues. CDR1 is SEHNR, CDR2 FQNEAQ, per germline (reference sequence). CDR3 sequence reads: CVSNFTSQGEQFF. The CDR3 coding sequence is TGTGTCAGCAACTTCACTAGCCAAGGAGAGCAGTTCTTC.

To note about this clonotype: In this CDR3 the conserved last residue, phenylalanine or tryptophan, is missing, so a read error is likely. The chain employs TRBV24-1 and TRBJ1-5; D may be TRBD1 (6 bases). Germline V gene data show CDR1 as KGHDR and CDR2 as SFDVKD. CDR3 length equals 14 residues. Here the CDR3 reads CAASDRDIGQPQHY. The CDR3 DNA reads TGTGCCGCCAGTGACCGGGACATAGGACAGCCCCAGCATTAT.

Concerning this clonotype itself: Its ends do not fully match the called genes, so a read error is possible. J is TRBJ2-3 and V is TRBV5-1, with 9 bases identical to TRBD2. The CDR3 is 14 amino acids. The V gene's germline CDR1 is SGHRS and CDR2 YFSETQ. CDR3 residues: CTSSLLAGTGTQYF. The DNA of the CDR3 is TGCACCAGCAGCTTACTAGCGGGCACAGGTACGCAGTATTTT.

In regard to this clonotype: Since a much larger clone is just one base distant, this may be a read error. V and J are TRBV5-1 and TRBJ1-1; D remains ambiguous. The V end was cut by 3 bases, the J end by 2 bases, with 17 bases between. Germline CDR1 SGHRS, CDR2 YFSETQ. The CDR3 length is 16 residues. DNA of the CDR3: TGCGCCAGCAGCTCGGCCGGGATGGCAATAAACACTGAAGCTTTCTTT. Amino acids: CASSSAGMAINTEAFF.

This chain joins TRBV7-2 and TRBJ2-1, with 13 bases that match TRBD2. CDR1 is SGHTA, CDR2 FQGNSA, per germline. V lost 0 bases, J lost 9 bases, and 8 bases stayed unmatched. This CDR3 spans 17 amino acids. CDR3 DNA: TGTGCCAGCAGCTTAGCGGGAGGGACTAGCGGGACAAGTGAGCAGTTCTTC. Translated, it gives CASSLAGGTSGTSEQFF.

A word on this clonotype: Just one base apart from a much larger clone, this may be a read error. The chain joins TRBV20-1 to TRBJ2-2; the match to TRBD2 covers 7 bases. The CDR3 totals 12 residues. CDR1 is DFQATT and CDR2 is SNEGSKA in the germline V gene (reference sequence). The CDR3 loop is CSASGRHGKLFF. In DNA form, the CDR3 reads TGCAGTGCTAGCGGGAGGCACGGGAAGCTGTTTTTT.

As regards this clonotype: Mismatch with germline at one junction end may stem from a read error. The CDR3 sequence: CASSFDYTYYEQFF. The CDR3 DNA reads as TGTGCCAGCAGTTTTGATTATACCTACTATGAGCAGTTCTTC. The chain links TRBV12-3 or TRBV12-4 to TRBJ2-1; D uncertain. The CDR3 spans 14 residues.

As regards this clonotype: At one end the junction does not follow the germline gene, possibly because of a read error. V is TRBV12-3 or TRBV12-4 and J is TRBJ2-7; 7 bases align to TRBD2. This CDR3 has 15 amino acids. The CDR3 DNA is TGTGCTAGCAGTCCCGTGCGGGGGATCACCTACGAGCAGTACTTC. Residues: CASSPVRGITYEQYF.

The chain carries TRBV10-3 and TRBJ2-5; D is unresolved. From germline, CDR1 is ENHRY and CDR2 SYGVKD. Trimming shortened V by 8 bases and J by 4 bases, and 14 bases separated the two germline ends. The CDR3 runs to 13 residues. The CDR3 region is CAIATPTGETQYF. The CDR3 DNA sequence: TGTGCCATCGCCACTCCAACTGGAGAGACCCAGTACTTC.

The V and J genes are TRBV28 and TRBJ2-7, with D perhaps assigned TRBD1 or TRBD2 (6 bases each). V was pared by 7 bases and J by 4 bases, with 17 bases between. This CDR3 is built from 14 residues. Germline-derived CDR1 and CDR2 are MDHEN and SYDVKM. The DNA for the CDR3 is TGTGCCAGCACACCCGGAGGGGGGCAATACGAGCAGTACTTC. Its protein is CASTPGGGQYEQYF.

About this clonotype itself: One junction end does not reproduce the germline sequence, and a read error may be involved. This chain joins TRBV6-5 and TRBJ2-3; 12 bases align to TRBD2. CDR1 MNHEY and CDR2 SVGAGI come from the germline V gene. This CDR3 comprises 15 residues. In DNA, the CDR3 is TGTGCCAGCGACTCAGGACTAGCGGGAACAGACACGCAGTATTTT. Its protein product is CASDSGLAGTDTQYF.

This chain connects TRBV11-1 to TRBJ1-6; a weak D match, TRBD1 (5 bases). Trimming took 6 bases from V and 14 from J, leaving 17 bases between them. This CDR3 has 13 amino acids. CDR1 is SGHAT and CDR2 is FQDESV in the germline V gene (reference sequence). The CDR3: CASSRTLVPSLHF. The CDR3 coding sequence is TGTGCCAGCAGTCGGACACTGGTTCCATCCCTCCACTTT.

As to this clonotype: A junction boundary mismatches the germline segment, possibly from a read error. The chain recombines TRBV12-3 or TRBV12-4 with TRBJ2-5; weak D call: TRBD2 (5 bases). This CDR3 comprises 13 residues. CDR3 protein: CTSSLVGVETQYF. In DNA, the CDR3 is TGTACCAGTTCGCTAGTGGGAGTGGAGACCCAGTACTTC.

This chain joins TRBV5-1 and TRBJ2-3; D not resolved. V was pared by 2 bases and J by 8 bases, with 15 bases between. The CDR3 consists of 14 residues. CDR1 is SGHRS and CDR2 is YFSETQ in the germline V gene. Written as DNA, the CDR3 is TGCGCCAGCAGCTTCAACGACGGGCCCCTTACGCAGTATTTT. This gives the protein CASSFNDGPLTQYF.

Points on this clonotype: It may be a read error: a sequence one base away is much more abundant. The rearrangement uses TRBV20-1 and TRBJ2-3; no reliable D call. Germline V CDR1 and CDR2: DFQATT, SNEGSKA (reference sequence). The CDR3 extends over 14 amino acids. V was cut by 7 bases and J by 0 bases, with 14 bases left in between. CDR3 in amino acids: CSVVGGASTDTQYF. The DNA of the CDR3 is TGCAGTGTGGTTGGCGGAGCTAGCACAGATACGCAGTATTTT.

Comment on this clonotype: The junction departs from germline at one end; a sequencing error may be responsible. The chain carries TRBV4-2 and TRBJ2-2, with D perhaps being TRBD1 or TRBD2 (5 bases each). Per germline, CDR1 LGHNA and CDR2 YNFKEQ. The CDR3 sequence is 15 residues long. Here the CDR3 reads CANSQGVEGIGEPFF. The CDR3 coding sequence is TGTGCCAACAGCCAAGGGGTAGAAGGTATCGGGGAGCCGTTCTTT.

J is TRBJ2-7 and V is TRBV11-2; weak D call: TRBD1 (5 bases). Germline V gene sequence: CDR1 SGHAT, CDR2 FQNNGV. The V end was cut by 9 bases, the J end by 2 bases, with 17 bases between. The CDR3 consists of 14 residues. Here the CDR3 reads CASNSNRNPYEQYF. As DNA, the CDR3 is TGTGCCAGTAACTCTAACAGGAACCCCTACGAGCAGTACTTC.